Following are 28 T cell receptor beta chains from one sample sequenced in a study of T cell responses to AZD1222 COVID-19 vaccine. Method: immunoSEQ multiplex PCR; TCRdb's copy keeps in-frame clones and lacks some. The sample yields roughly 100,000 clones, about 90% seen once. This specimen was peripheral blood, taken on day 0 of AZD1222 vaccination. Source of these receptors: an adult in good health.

The DNA for the CDR3 is TGTGCCAGCAGTTACTCGAGACAGTCGAACACTGAAGCTTTCTTT. Translation gives CASSYSRQSNTEAFF. The rearrangement uses TRBV6-5 and TRBJ1-1; a weak D match, TRBD1 (5 bases). Germline V gene data show CDR1 as MNHEY and CDR2 as SVGAGI. The CDR3 is 15 residues long. V lost 0 bases and J lost 1, with 9 bases in between.

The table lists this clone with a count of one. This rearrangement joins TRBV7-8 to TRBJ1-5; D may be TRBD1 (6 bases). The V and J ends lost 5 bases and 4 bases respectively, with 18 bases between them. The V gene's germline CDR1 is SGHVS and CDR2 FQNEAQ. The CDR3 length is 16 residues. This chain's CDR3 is CASSQGGGGRNQPQHF. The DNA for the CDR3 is TGTGCCAGCAGCCAGGGCGGGGGGGGCAGGAATCAGCCCCAGCATTTT. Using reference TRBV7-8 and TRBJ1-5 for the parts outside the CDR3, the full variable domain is GAGVSQSPRYKVAKRGQDVALRCDPISGHVSLFWYQQALGQGPEFLTYFQNEAQLDKSGLPSDRFFAERPEGSVSTLKIQRTQQEDSAVYLCASSQGGGGRNQPQHFGDGTRLSIL.

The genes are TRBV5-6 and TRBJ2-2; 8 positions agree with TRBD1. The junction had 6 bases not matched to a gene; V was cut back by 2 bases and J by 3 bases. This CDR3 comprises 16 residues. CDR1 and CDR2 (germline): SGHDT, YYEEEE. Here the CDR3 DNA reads TGTGCCAGCAGCTTCGGACAGGGAGGATACACCGGGGAGCTGTTTTTT. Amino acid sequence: CASSFGQGGYTGELFF.

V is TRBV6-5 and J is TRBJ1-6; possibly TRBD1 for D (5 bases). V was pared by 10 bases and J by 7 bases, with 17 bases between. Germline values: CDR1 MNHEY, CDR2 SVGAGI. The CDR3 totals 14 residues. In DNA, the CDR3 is TGTGCCACCGTAGGGGATGGTGAGAATTCACCCCTCCACTTT. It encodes CATVGDGENSPLHF.

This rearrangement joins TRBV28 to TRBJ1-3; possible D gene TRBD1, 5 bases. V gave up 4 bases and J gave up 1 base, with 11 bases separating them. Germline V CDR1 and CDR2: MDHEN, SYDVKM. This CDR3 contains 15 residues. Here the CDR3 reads CASSSGGESGNTIYF. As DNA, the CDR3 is TGTGCCAGCAGTTCTGGGGGGGAATCTGGAAACACCATATATTTT.

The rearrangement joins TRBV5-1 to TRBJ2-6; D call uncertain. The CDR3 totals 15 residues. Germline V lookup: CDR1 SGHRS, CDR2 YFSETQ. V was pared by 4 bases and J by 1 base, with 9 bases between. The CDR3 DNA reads TGCGCCAGCAGCGTGGAAATGTCTGGGGCCAACGTCCTGACTTTC. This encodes CASSVEMSGANVLTF.

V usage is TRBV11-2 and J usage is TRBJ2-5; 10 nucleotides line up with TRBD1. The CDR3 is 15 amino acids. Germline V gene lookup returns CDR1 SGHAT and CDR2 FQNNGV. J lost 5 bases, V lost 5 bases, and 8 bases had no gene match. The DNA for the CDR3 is TGTGCCAGCAGCCCCGACAGGGGGCGGTGGGAGACCCAGTACTTC. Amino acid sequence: CASSPDRGRWETQYF.

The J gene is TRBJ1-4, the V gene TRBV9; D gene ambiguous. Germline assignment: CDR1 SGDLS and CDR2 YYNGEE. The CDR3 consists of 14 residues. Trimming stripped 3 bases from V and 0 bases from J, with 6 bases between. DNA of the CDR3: TGTGCCAGCAGCGAGCGGTCAACTAATGAAAAACTGTTTTTT. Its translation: CASSERSTNEKLFF.

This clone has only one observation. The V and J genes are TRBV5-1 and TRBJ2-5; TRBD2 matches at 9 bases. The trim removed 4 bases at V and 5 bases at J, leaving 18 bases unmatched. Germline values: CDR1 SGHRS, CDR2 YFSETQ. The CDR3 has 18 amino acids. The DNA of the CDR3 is TGCGCCAGCAGCAACGGACAGAGTAGCGGGAGAACGCGGGAGACCCAGTACTTC. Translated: CASSNGQSSGRTRETQYF. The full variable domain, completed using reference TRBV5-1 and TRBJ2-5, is KAGVTQTPRYLIKTRGQQVTLSCSPISGHRSVSWYQQTPGQGLQFLFEYFSETQRNKGNFPGRFSGRQFSNSRSEMNVSTLELGDSALYLCASSNGQSSGRTRETQYFGPGTRLLVL.

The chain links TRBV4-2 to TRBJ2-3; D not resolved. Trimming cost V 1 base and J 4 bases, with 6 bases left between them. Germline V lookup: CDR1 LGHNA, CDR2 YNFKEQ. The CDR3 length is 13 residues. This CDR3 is CASSQGSSDTQYF. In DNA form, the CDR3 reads TGTGCCAGCAGCCAAGGATCGTCAGATACGCAGTATTTT.

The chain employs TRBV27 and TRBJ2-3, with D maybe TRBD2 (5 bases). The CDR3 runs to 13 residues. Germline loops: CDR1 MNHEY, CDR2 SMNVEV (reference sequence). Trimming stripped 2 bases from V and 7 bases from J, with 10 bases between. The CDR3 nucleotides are TGTGCCAGCAGTTTACAACCGGGAAATACGCAGTATTTT. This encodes CASSLQPGNTQYF.

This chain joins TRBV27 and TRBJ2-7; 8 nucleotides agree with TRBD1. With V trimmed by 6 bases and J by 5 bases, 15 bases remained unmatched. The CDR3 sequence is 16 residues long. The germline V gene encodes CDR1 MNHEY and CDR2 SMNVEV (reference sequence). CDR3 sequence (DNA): TGTGCCAGCAGACGGCTCCGAGGACAGGGTATCAACGAGCAGTACTTC. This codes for CASRRLRGQGINEQYF.

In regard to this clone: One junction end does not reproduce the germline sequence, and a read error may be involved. The CDR3 here is CASSQSRLREAQYF. In DNA form, the CDR3 reads TGTGCCAGCAGCCAGAGCCGACTCAGAGAGGCCCAGTACTTC. The chain joins TRBV7-2 to TRBJ2-5; D gene uncertain. This CDR3 spans 14 amino acids. Looked up from germline, CDR1 is SGHTA and CDR2 is FQGNSA.

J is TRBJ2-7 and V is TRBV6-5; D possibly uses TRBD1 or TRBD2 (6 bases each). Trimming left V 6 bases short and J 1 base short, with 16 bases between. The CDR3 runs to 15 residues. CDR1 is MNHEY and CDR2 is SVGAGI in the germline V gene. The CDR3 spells CASRDSWGASYEQYF. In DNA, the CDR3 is TGTGCCAGCAGAGACTCCTGGGGGGCATCCTACGAGCAGTACTTC.

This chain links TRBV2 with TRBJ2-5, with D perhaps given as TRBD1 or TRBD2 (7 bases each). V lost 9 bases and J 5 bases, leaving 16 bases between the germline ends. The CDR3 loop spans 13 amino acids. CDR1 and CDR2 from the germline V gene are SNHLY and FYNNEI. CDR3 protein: CASQGRGLETQYF. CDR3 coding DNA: TGTGCCAGTCAGGGGAGGGGGCTTGAGACCCAGTACTTC.

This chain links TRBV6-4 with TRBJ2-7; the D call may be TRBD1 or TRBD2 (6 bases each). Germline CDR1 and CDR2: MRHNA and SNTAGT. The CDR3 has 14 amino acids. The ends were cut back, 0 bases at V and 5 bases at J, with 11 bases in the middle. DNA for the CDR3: TGTGCCAGCAGTGACTCAATCGGGGGCCACGAGCAGTACTTC. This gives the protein CASSDSIGGHEQYF.

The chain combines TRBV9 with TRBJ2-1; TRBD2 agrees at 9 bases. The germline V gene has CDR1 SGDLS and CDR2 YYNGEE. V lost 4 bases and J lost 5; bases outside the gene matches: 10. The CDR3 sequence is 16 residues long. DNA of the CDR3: TGTGCCAGCAGCTTAAAGACTAGCGGTATCCACAATGAGCAGTTCTTC. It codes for CASSLKTSGIHNEQFF.

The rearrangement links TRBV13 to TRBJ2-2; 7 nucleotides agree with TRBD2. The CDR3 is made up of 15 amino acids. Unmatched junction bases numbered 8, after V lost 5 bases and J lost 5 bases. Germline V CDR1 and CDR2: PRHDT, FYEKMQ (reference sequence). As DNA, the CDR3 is TGTGCCAGCAGCCCCTGGCTGGGGGGGACCGGGGAGCTGTTTTTT. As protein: CASSPWLGGTGELFF.

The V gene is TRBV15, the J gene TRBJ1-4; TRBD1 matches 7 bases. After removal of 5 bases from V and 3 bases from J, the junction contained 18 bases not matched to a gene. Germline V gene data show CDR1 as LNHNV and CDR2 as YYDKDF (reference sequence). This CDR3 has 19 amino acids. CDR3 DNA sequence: TGTGCCACCAGCTCTTACAGGGGAAAACAGCCGCCGCCTAATGAAAAACTGTTTTTT. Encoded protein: CATSSYRGKQPPPNEKLFF.

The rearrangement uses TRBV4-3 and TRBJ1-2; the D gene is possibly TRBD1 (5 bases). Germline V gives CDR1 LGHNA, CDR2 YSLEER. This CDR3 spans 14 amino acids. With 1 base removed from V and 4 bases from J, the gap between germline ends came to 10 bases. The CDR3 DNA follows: TGCGCCAGCAGCCAAGCTCAGAGGGGCTATGGCTACACCTTC. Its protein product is CASSQAQRGYGYTF.

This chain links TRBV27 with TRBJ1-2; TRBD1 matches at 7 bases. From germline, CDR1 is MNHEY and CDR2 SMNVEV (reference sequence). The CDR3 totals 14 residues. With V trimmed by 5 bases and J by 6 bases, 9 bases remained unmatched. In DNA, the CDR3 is TGTGCCAGCAGTCCGTTGGGACAGCCAAATGGCTACACCTTC. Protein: CASSPLGQPNGYTF.

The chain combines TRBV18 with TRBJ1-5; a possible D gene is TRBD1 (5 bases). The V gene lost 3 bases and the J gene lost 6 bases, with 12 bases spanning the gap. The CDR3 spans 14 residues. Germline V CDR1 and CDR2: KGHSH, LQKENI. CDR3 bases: TGTGCCAGCTCACCGGGGGGAGCAGGTCAGCCCCAGCATTTT. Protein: CASSPGGAGQPQHF.

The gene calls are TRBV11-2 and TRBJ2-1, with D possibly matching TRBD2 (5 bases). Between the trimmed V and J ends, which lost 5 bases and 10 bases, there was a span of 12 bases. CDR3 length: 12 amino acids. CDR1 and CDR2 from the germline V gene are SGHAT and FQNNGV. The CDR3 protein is CASSIGPGEQFF. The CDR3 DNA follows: TGTGCCAGCAGCATTGGGCCGGGAGAGCAGTTCTTC.

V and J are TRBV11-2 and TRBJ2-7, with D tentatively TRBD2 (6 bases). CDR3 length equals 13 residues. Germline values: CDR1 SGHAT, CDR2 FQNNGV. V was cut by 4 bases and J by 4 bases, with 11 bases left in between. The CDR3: CASSSYAGYEQYF. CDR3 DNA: TGTGCCAGCAGCTCATACGCGGGATACGAGCAGTACTTC.

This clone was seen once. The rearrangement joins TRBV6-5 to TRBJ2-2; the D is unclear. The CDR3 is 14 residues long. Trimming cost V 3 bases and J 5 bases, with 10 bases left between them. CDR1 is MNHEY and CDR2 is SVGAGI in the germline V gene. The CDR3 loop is CASSYPTKTGELFF. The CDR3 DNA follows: TGTGCCAGCAGTTATCCCACCAAGACCGGGGAGCTGTTTTTT.

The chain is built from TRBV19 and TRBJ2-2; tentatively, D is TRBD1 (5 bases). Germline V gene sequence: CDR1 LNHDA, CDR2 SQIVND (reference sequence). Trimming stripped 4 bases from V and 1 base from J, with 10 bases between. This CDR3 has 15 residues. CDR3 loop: CASSTGILNTGELFF. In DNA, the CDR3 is TGTGCCAGTAGTACAGGGATCCTGAACACCGGGGAGCTGTTTTTT.

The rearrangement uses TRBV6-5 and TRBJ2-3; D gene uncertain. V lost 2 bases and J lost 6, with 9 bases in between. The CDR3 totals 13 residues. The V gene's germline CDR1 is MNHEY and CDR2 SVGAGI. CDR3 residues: CASSYRTRDTQYF. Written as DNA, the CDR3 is TGTGCCAGCAGTTACCGGACGAGGGATACGCAGTATTTT.

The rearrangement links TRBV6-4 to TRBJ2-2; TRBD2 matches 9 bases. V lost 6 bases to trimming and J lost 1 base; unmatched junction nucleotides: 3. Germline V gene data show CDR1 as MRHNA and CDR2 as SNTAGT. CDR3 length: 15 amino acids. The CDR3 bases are TGTGCCAGCAGCCCGACTAGCGGGAACACCGGGGAGCTGTTTTTT. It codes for CASSPTSGNTGELFF.